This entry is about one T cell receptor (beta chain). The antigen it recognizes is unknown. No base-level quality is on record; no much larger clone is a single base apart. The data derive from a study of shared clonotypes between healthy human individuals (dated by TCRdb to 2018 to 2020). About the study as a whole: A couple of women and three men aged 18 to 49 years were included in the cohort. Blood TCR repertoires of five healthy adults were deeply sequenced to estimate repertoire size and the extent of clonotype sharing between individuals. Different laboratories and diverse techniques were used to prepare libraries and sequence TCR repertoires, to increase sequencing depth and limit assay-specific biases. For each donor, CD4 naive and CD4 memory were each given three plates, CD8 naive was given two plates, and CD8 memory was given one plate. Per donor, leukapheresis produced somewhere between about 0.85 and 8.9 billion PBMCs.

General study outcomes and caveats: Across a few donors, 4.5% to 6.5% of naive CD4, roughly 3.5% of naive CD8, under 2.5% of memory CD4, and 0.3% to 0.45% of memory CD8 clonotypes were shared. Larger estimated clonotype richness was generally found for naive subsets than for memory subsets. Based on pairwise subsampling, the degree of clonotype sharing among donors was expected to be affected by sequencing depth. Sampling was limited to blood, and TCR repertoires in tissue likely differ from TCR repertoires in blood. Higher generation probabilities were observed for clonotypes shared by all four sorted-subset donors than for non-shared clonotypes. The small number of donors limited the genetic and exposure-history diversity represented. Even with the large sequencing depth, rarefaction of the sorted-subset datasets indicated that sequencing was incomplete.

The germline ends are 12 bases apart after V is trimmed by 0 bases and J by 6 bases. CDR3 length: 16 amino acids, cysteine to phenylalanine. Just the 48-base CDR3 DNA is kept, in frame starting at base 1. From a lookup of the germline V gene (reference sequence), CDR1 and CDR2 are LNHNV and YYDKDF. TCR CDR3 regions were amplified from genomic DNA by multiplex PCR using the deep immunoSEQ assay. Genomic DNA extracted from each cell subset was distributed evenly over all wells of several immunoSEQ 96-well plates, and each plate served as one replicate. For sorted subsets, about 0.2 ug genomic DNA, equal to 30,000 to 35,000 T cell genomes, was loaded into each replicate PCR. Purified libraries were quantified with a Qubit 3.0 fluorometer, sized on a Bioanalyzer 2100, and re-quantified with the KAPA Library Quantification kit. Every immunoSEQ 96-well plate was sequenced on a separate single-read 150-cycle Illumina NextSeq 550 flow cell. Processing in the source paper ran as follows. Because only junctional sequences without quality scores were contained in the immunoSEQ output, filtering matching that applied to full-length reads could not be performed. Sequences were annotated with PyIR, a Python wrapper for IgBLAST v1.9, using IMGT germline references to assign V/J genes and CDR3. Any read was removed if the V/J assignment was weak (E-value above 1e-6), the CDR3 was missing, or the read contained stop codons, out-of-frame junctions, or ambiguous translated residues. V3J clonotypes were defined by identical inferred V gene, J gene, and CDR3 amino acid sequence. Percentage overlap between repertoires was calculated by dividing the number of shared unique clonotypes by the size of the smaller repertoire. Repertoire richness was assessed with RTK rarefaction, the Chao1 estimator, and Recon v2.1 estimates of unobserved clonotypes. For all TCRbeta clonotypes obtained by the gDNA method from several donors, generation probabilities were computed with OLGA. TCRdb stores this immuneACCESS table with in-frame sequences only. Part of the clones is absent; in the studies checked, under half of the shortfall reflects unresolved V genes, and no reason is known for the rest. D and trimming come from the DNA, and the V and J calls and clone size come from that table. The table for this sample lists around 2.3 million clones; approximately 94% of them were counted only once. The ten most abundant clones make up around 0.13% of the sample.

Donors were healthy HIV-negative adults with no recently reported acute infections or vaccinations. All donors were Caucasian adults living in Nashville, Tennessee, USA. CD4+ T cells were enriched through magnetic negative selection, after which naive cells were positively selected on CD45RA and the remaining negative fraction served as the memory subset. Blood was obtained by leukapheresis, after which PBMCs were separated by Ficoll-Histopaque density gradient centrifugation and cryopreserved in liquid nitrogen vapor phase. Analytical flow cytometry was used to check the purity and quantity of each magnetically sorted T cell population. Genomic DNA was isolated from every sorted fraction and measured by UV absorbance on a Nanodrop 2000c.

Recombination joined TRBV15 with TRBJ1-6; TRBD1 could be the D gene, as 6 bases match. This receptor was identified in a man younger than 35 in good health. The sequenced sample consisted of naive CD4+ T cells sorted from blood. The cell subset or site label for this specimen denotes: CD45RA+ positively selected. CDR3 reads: CATSRDFGQINSPLHF. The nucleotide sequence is TGTGCCACCAGCAGAGATTTTGGACAGATTAATTCACCCCTCCACTTT.